This T cell receptor (beta chain) was profiled in a study of T-cell memory formation after mild COVID-19. Study outcomes and limitations: A subset of responding clones appeared in pre-infection memory, suggesting cross-reactive memory joined. For second-wave clones that peaked at day 37, SARS-CoV-2 specificity went unverified. There was a balanced CD4/CD8 profile in clones contracting day 15 to 85, and later expanders leaned CD4+.

The CDR3 sequence is 18 residues long. Trimming removed 3 bases at V and 3 bases at J, with 24 bases between. Germline CDR1 and CDR2: ENHRY and SYGVKD. The authors produced TCR alpha and TCR beta cDNA libraries with sample barcodes and UMIs by 5'RACE using constant-segment primers. Via MiXCR, TCRdb re-called the 5' RACE reads, giving one row per CDR3 protein. The sample has 550,000 to 700,000 distinct CDR3 sequences, about a sixth seen once. The count of this clonotype is one. Its target is not known. The chain has TRBV10-3 and TRBJ2-7; D gene unclear. This receptor was identified in an adult woman who had mild COVID-19 (a few samples of this study predate the infection). Cell type and time point are not known. What was sequenced was PBMCs or a T cell subset sorted from them (not recorded which). The CDR3 DNA reads as TGTGCCATCAGTGATGTTAGGGTCCTAAGATTGGCGGACTACGAGCAGTACTTC. This encodes CAISDVRVLRLADYEQYF.